Following are 12 T cell receptor beta chains from one sample sequenced in a study of cytomegalovirus exposure and HLA in healthy donors. Both 60 Vbeta primers and 13 Jbeta primers went into the PCR. Data came from immunoSEQ multiplex PCR; TCRdb stores just in-frame clones and leaves some out. The sample lists roughly 81,000 clones, around three quarters occurring once. Sequencing was carried out using PBMCs. These receptors all stem from a young man in good health and CMV-seronegative.

V is TRBV6-5 and J is TRBJ2-5; a possible D gene is TRBD2 (5 bases). The germline V and J ends were trimmed by 7 bases and 5 bases, with 14 bases remaining between them. The CDR3 is 13 amino acids. Per germline, CDR1 MNHEY and CDR2 SVGAGI. CDR3 in DNA: TGTGCCAGCACCGAGCCGGGGAGTGAGACCCAGTACTTC. Translating it yields CASTEPGSETQYF.

The V and J genes are TRBV15 and TRBJ1-3; 9 nucleotides agree with TRBD1. Germline V lookup: CDR1 LNHNV, CDR2 YYDKDF (reference sequence). With V trimmed by 6 bases and J by 0 bases, 15 bases remained unmatched. The length of the CDR3 is 19 residues. The CDR3 DNA follows: TGTGCCACCAGAGCCGGGGGGACAGGGCCCTTGAGCTCTGGAAACACCATATATTTT. Its protein product is CATRAGGTGPLSSGNTIYF.

The V call is TRBV11-2, the J call TRBJ1-4, with a tentative D call TRBD1 (6 bases). V shed 3 bases and J shed 8 bases, with 13 bases lying between them. The CDR3 extends over 14 amino acids. Germline CDR1 is SGHAT and CDR2 is FQNNGV. CDR3 sequence: CASSFRGGWEKLFF. In nucleotides, the CDR3 is TGTGCCAGCAGCTTCCGAGGGGGTTGGGAAAAACTGTTTTTT.

The V call is TRBV9, the J call TRBJ1-4, with D possibly matching TRBD1 (6 bases). Germline CDR1 reads SGDLS; CDR2 reads YYNGEE. Trimming removed 4 bases from V and 2 bases from J, with 12 bases in between. The length of the CDR3 is 15 residues. Written as DNA, the CDR3 is TGTGCCAGCAGCTTCCAGGGGTCGACTAATGAAAAACTGTTTTTT. It translates to CASSFQGSTNEKLFF.

This chain links TRBV2 with TRBJ1-1, with 8 bases matching TRBD1. Germline CDR1 and CDR2: SNHLY and FYNNEI. The CDR3 length is 15 residues. With 8 bases clipped from V and 10 bases from J, the junction kept 18 bases outside the gene matches. In DNA form, the CDR3 reads TGTGCCAGCGGGGACAGACACATGAACACAGGGGGAGCTTTCTTT. Translated, it gives CASGDRHMNTGGAFF.

This rearrangement joins TRBV27 to TRBJ1-5; the D gene is possibly TRBD1 (6 bases). The CDR3 is 13 residues long. CDR1 MNHEY and CDR2 SMNVEV come from the germline V gene (reference sequence). Trimming pared 5 bases from V and 4 bases from J, leaving 9 bases between. The DNA for the CDR3 is TGTGCCAGCAGTAAGGGGGGGAATCAGCCCCAGCATTTT. Its translation: CASSKGGNQPQHF.

The gene calls are TRBV6-1 and TRBJ1-6, with TRBD1 matching over 10 bases. From germline, CDR1 is MNHNS and CDR2 SASEGT. The V gene end was trimmed by 1 base and the J gene end by 9 bases; junction bases not matched to a gene: 0. This CDR3 is 14 amino acids long. The CDR3 DNA reads TGTGCCAGCAGTGAAGGACAGGGGGCTTCACCCCTCCACTTT. This translates into CASSEGQGASPLHF.

V gene TRBV5-4 combines with J gene TRBJ2-1; no firm D call. V was pared by 0 bases and J by 4 bases, with 5 bases between. CDR3 length equals 13 residues. Germline V gene sequence: CDR1 SGHNT, CDR2 YYREEE (reference sequence). In nucleotides, the CDR3 is TGTGCCAGCAGCTTGGAACTTTACAATGAGCAGTTCTTC. Translated: CASSLELYNEQFF. The full variable domain, with the rest looked up from reference TRBV5-4 and TRBJ2-1, is ETGVTQSPTHLIKTRGQQVTLRCSSQSGHNTVSWYQQALGQGPQFIFQYYREEENGRGNFPPRFSGLQFPNYSSELNVNALELDDSALYLCASSLELYNEQFFGPGTRLTVL.

This chain links TRBV18 with TRBJ1-2, with D uncertain. The V end lost 2 bases, the J end lost 1 base, and 8 bases lay between the germline ends. Germline values: CDR1 KGHSH, CDR2 LQKENI. The length of the CDR3 is 14 residues. As DNA, the CDR3 is TGTGCCAGCTCACCAAATAACAATAACTATGGCTACACCTTC. Translation gives CASSPNNNNYGYTF. Looking up the rest from reference TRBV18 and TRBJ1-2 gives the full variable domain: NAGVMQNPRHLVRRRGQEARLRCSPMKGHSHVYWYRQLPEEGLKFMVYLQKENIIDESGMPKERFSAEFPKEGPSILRIQQVVRGDSAAYFCASSPNNNNYGYTFGSGTRLTVV.

DNA for the CDR3: TGTGCCAGCAGTAACAGGGGTGGCTACACCTTC. As protein: CASSNRGGYTF. This rearrangement joins TRBV28 to TRBJ1-2; the match to TRBD1 covers 7 bases. Germline V gene data show CDR1 as MDHEN and CDR2 as SYDVKM. The CDR3 is made up of 11 amino acids. Trimming removed 5 bases from V and 7 bases from J; junction bases left unmatched: 1.

The chain combines TRBV6-5 with TRBJ2-1; D gene ambiguous. The CDR3 covers 14 residues. CDR1 MNHEY and CDR2 SVGAGI come from the germline V gene. Trimming pared 4 bases from V and 6 bases from J, leaving 13 bases between. CDR3 residues: CASSSGGDVNEQFF. In DNA, the CDR3 is TGTGCCAGCAGTTCCGGCGGAGATGTCAATGAGCAGTTCTTC.

As DNA, the CDR3 is TGTGCCAGCAGCCTCAATCCCCGGGGGTATACGCAGTATTTT. Translated: CASSLNPRGYTQYF. The V call is TRBV7-9, the J call TRBJ2-3, with D possibly being TRBD2 (6 bases). Between the trimmed V and J ends, which lost 5 bases and 7 bases, there was a span of 16 bases. Germline CDR1 and CDR2: SEHNR and FQNEAQ (reference sequence). This CDR3 spans 14 amino acids.